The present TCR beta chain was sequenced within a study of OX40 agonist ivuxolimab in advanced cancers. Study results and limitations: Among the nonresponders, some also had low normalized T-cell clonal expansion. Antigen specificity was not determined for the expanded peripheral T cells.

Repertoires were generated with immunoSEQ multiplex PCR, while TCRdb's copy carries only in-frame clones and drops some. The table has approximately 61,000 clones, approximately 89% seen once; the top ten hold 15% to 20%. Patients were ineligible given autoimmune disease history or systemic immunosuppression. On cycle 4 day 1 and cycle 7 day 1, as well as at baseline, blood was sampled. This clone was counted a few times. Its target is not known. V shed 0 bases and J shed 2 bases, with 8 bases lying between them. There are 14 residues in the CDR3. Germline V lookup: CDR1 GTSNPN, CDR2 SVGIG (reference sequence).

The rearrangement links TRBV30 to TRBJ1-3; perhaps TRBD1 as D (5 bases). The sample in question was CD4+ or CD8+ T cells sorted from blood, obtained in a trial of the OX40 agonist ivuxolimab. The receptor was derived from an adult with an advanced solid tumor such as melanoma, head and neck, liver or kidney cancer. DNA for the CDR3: TGTGCCTGGAGTGTACAGGACGCTGGAAACACCATATATTTT. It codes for CAWSVQDAGNTIYF.